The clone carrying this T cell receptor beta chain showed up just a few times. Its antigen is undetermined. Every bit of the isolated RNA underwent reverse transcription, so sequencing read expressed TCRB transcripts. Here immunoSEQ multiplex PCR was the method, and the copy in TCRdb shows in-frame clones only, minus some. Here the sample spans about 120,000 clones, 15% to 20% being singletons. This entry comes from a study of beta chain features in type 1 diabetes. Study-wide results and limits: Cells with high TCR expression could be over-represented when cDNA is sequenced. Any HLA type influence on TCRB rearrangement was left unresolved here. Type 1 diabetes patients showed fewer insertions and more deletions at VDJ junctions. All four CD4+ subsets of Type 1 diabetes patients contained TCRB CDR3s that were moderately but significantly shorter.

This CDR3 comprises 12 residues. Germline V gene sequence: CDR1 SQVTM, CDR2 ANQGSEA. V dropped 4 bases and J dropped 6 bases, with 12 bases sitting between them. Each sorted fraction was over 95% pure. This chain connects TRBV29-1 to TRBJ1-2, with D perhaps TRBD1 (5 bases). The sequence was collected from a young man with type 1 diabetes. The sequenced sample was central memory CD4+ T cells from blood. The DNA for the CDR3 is TGCAGCGTTGCGGCGGGGGTGGATGGCTACACCTTC. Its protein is CSVAAGVDGYTF.